Listed below are T cell receptor beta chains from one sample, sequenced in a study of cytomegalovirus exposure and HLA in healthy donors. Clones were read by immunoSEQ multiplex PCR, and TCRdb kept only the in-frame ones, dropping some. The sample has around 70,000 clones, 85% to 95% seen once. Sequences were obtained from PBMCs. Receptor source: a woman aged 18-29 years in good health and CMV-seronegative. The CDR3 runs from the conserved cysteine through the conserved F or W. Fields, in order: J gene, V gene, clone size, D gene, CDR3 DNA, CDR3 protein. The D gene is left open where the match is weak. Size tells how often a clone was seen (once, few, many) or the class of an expanded clone, and some rows leave it out.

>TRBJ1-5|TRBV2|NA|TRBD1
TGTGCCAGCAGTTTTACACAGGGGACAAATCAGCCCCAGCATTTT
CASSFTQGTNQPQHF
>TRBJ1-2|TRBV2|NA|NA
TGTGCCAGCAGTGCACAGGGTTCTGGCTACACCTTC
CASSAQGSGYTF
>TRBJ1-4|TRBV19|NA|NA
TGTGCCAGTAGTATTCGGCACTTGAGCCGGTCCACCGAGGATGAAAAACTGTTTTTT
CASSIRHLSRSTEDEKLFF
>TRBJ2-7|TRBV18|once|TRBD1
TGTGCCAGCTCACCGGACAGGGAGTCGACCTACGAGCAGTACTTC
CASSPDRESTYEQYF
>TRBJ1-1|TRBV5-6|NA|TRBD1
TGTGCCAGCAGCATATCCGGGACAGGGGGTCTTCGGACTGAAGCTTTCTTT
CASSISGTGGLRTEAFF
>TRBJ1-4|TRBV10-3|NA|NA
TGTGCCACCTCGGGGACTAATGAAAAACTGTTTTTT
CATSGTNEKLFF
>TRBJ2-7|TRBV7-8|once|NA
TGTGCCAGCAGCTTAGAATTAGGACAGCTCTACGAGCAGTACTTC
CASSLELGQLYEQYF
>TRBJ1-3|TRBV30|NA|NA
TGTGCCTGCCCAGAGGTTGACGGTTTTAGAAACACCATATATTTT
CACPEVDGFRNTIYF
>TRBJ2-5|TRBV15|NA|NA
TGTGCCACCAGCAGAGCCAGACAAGAGACCCAGTACTTC
CATSRARQETQYF
>TRBJ1-2|TRBV4-1|NA|NA
TGCGCCAGCAGCCAAGGGGACACGATCTATGGCTACACCTTC
CASSQGDTIYGYTF
>TRBJ2-5|TRBV7-2|NA|NA
TGTGCCAGCAGCTTAAGGGGGAGCGAGACCCAGTACTTC
CASSLRGSETQYF
>TRBJ2-1|TRBV4-2|NA|TRBD2
TGTGCCAGCAGCCAACCTAGCGGGGGGGACAATGAGCAGTTCTTC
CASSQPSGGDNEQFF
>TRBJ2-7|TRBV6-1|NA|TRBD1
TGTGCCAGCAGTTTTCAACAGGGGTCTTCCTACGAGCAGTACTTC
CASSFQQGSSYEQYF
>TRBJ2-1|TRBV29-1|NA|TRBD1
TGCAGCTTGAGCCTCGGACAGGGATGGGGCAATGAGCAGTTCTTC
CSLSLGQGWGNEQFF
>TRBJ2-2|TRBV6-4|NA|TRBD2
TGTGCCAGCAGTCCCGAGACTAGCGGGGGTCGACCCGGGGAGCTGTTTTTT
CASSPETSGGRPGELFF
>TRBJ1-3|TRBV5-1|NA|TRBD1
TGCGCCAGCAGCTTGAGGATCGGGTCAGGACAGGGCTCTGGAAACACCATATATTTT
CASSLRIGSGQGSGNTIYF
>TRBJ2-7|TRBV28|NA|TRBD1
TGTGCCAGCAGCCTGACAGGGCAGTTTAACGAGCAGTACTTC
CASSLTGQFNEQYF
>TRBJ2-1|TRBV5-5|NA|NA
TGTGCCAGCAGCTTCCCTGGAGCCAAAAACCCTAATGAGCAGTTCTTC
CASSFPGAKNPNEQFF
>TRBJ1-1|TRBV25-1|NA|TRBD1
TGTGCCAGCAGTGGGGACAGCGCCGGTCAGAACACTGAAGCTTTCTTT
CASSGDSAGQNTEAFF
>TRBJ1-6|TRBV4-1|few|NA
TGCGCCAGCAGCCAGGCAGGGTTAGGCAATTCACCCCTCCACTTT
CASSQAGLGNSPLHF
>TRBJ1-4|TRBV7-2|NA|TRBD1
TGTGCCAGCAGCGCGTGGGGGGGGACAGGGGTCGAAAAACTGTTTTTT
CASSAWGGTGVEKLFF
>TRBJ2-7|TRBV30|NA|NA
TGTGCCTGGAGATCACAGGTCTACTACGAGCAGTACTTC
CAWRSQVYYEQYF
>TRBJ1-3|TRBV5-6|NA|NA
TGTGCCAGCAGCTTCGGTCTTGGCTCTGGAAACACCATATATTTT
CASSFGLGSGNTIYF
>TRBJ1-1|TRBV6-6|NA|TRBD1
TGTGCCAGCAGCTACCACCTAACCGGGACAGATTTT
CASSYHLTGTDF
>TRBJ1-3|TRBV28|NA|TRBD1
TGTGCCAGCAGTTCATACCCCGAATCCGGGACAGGGACTGGAAACACCATATATTTT
CASSSYPESGTGTGNTIYF
>TRBJ1-5|TRBV10-3|NA|TRBD1
TGTGCCATCAGTGGAGGACAGGCTATAAATCAGCCCCAGCATTTT
CAISGGQAINQPQHF
>TRBJ2-7|TRBV5-5|NA|TRBD2
TGTGCCAGCAGCTTGAGGAGCGGGGGGGCATACGAGCAGTACTTC
CASSLRSGGAYEQYF
>TRBJ1-1|TRBV7-3|NA|NA
TGTGCCAGCAGCCCCACGAGCATAGACAGTGAAGCTTTCTTT
CASSPTSIDSEAFF
>TRBJ2-2|TRBV6-4|NA|NA
TGTGCCAGCAGTGACTCAGCAGGGGACACCGGGGAGCTGTTTTTT
CASSDSAGDTGELFF
>TRBJ1-5|TRBV30|NA|NA
TGTGCCTGGAGGCCCGAAGGACAGCCCAATCAGCCCCAGCATTTT
CAWRPEGQPNQPQHF
>TRBJ1-1|TRBV5-1|NA|TRBD1
TGCGCCAGCAGCTCACGGACAGGGGACAACACTGAAGCTTTCTTT
CASSSRTGDNTEAFF
>TRBJ2-7|TRBV19|NA|TRBD2
TGTGCCAGTAGTAGGTCTAGCGGGGGGGTATACGAGCAGTACTTC
CASSRSSGGVYEQYF
>TRBJ1-6|TRBV5-1|NA|TRBD1
TGCGCCAGCAGCTTGGGAGGGGTTTTCGACAGGGGGAGGCTGACCCTCCACTTT
CASSLGGVFDRGRLTLHF
>TRBJ1-5|TRBV5-1|few|NA
TGCGCCAGCAGCGTCGGAGGGGCCCAGCATTTT
CASSVGGAQHF
>TRBJ2-5|TRBV29-1|NA|NA
TGCAGCGTTGCTGGGCAGGGGGAGACCCAGTACTTC
CSVAGQGETQYF
>TRBJ1-6|TRBV11-2|NA|NA
TGTGCCAGCAGTCAAACAGCATATAATTCACCCCTCCACTTT
CASSQTAYNSPLHF
>TRBJ2-1|TRBV11-2|NA|NA
TGTGCCAGCAGCGTTTCAGGGGAGCAGTTCTTC
CASSVSGEQFF
>TRBJ2-5|TRBV9|once|TRBD2
TGTGCCAGCAGTCGGGGGGGCGAAGAGACCCAGTACTTC
CASSRGGEETQYF
>TRBJ1-1|TRBV18|NA|NA
TGTGCCAGCTCACCACTCAGGGGAGAGGCTTTCTTT
CASSPLRGEAFF
>TRBJ1-4|TRBV7-9|NA|TRBD1
TGTGCCAGCAGCATCCGGGACAGCGCTAATGAAAAACTGTTTTTT
CASSIRDSANEKLFF
>TRBJ2-3|TRBV5-1|NA|NA
TGCGCCAGCAGCTCCTCTTTGCTTGGGCTGGCCACAGATACGCAGTATTTT
CASSSSLLGLATDTQYF
>TRBJ1-5|TRBV6-1|NA|TRBD1
TGTGCCAGCAGTGCCCGACAGGGGACGTTTCAGCCCCAGCATTTT
CASSARQGTFQPQHF
>TRBJ1-3|TRBV2|NA|TRBD1
TGTGCCAGCATACAGGGGTACGGAAACACCATATATTTT
CASIQGYGNTIYF
>TRBJ1-1|TRBV19|few|NA
TGTGCCAGTAGTCCGAGCCCGAACACTGAAGCTTTCTTT
CASSPSPNTEAFF
>TRBJ1-2|TRBV28|NA|TRBD1
TGTGCCAGCAAGCAGGGGGCCCCTAACTATGGCTACACCTTC
CASKQGAPNYGYTF
>TRBJ2-4|TRBV7-3|NA|TRBD1
TGTGCCAGCAGCCCGGGACAGAGGTGGTCTAGGGACATTCAGTACTTC
CASSPGQRWSRDIQYF
>TRBJ2-6|TRBV28|NA|TRBD1
TGTGCCAGCAGTCCAGGGGGCCCGATGTCCGGGGCCAACGTCCTGACTTTC
CASSPGGPMSGANVLTF
>TRBJ1-1|TRBV18|NA|TRBD1
TGTGCCAGCTCATACCACAGTCAGGGGGCGGACACTGAAGCTTTCTTT
CASSYHSQGADTEAFF